Listed below are T cell receptor beta chains from one sample, sequenced in a study of regulatory T cells in long-lasting Graves disease. TCRdb reprocessed the multiplex PCR reads via MiXCR and lists one record per CDR3 protein. The sample lists 350,000 to 400,000 distinct CDR3 sequences; 16% were seen once. These records were also assigned to another study, of T cells in Graves' hyperthyroidism and ophthalmopathy.

This sample comprised peripheral blood mononuclear cells (PBMCs), obtained at new diagnosis, from a patient treated with antithyroid drugs. The source is a young woman with Graves disease. Both conserved end residues are part of each CDR3. The D gene is left open where the match is weak. Where a row states a size, it is once, few, many or the class of an expanded clone; other rows omit it.

clone_size j_call d_call v_call cdr3_aa cdr3_nt
. TRBJ1-2 . TRBV5-5 CASSGYDHRSGYGYTF TGTGCCAGCAGCGGCTACGACCACAGGAGCGGCTATGGCTACACCTTC
few TRBJ2-2 . TRBV6-2/TRBV6-3 CASSFSVVGFMATGELFF TGTGCCAGCAGTTTCTCCGTAGTTGGGTTTATGGCAACCGGGGAGCTGTTTTTT
few TRBJ1-1 TRBD1 TRBV7-9 CASSSGTGPEAFF TGTGCCAGCAGCTCCGGGACAGGCCCAGAAGCTTTCTTT
many TRBJ2-3 . TRBV5-1 CASSLRGVGTDTQYF TGCGCCAGCAGCTTGAGGGGGGTCGGCACAGATACGCAGTATTTT
. TRBJ1-1 . TRBV25-1 CASSVPTERKLIF TGTGCCAGCAGTGTCCCGACAGAGAGGAAGCTGATCTTT
. TRBJ2-1 TRBD2 TRBV3-1 CASSQAGGRVEQFF TGTGCCAGCAGCCAAGCAGGCGGGAGAGTTGAGCAGTTCTTC
many TRBJ2-1 . TRBV20-1 CSAWSSYDNEQFF TGCAGTGCCTGGTCGTCCTATGACAATGAGCAGTTCTTC
many TRBJ1-1 . TRBV27 CASSLIGTAPEAFF TGTGCCAGCAGTTTAATCGGGACGGCCCCTGAAGCTTTCTTT
many TRBJ2-7 . TRBV9 CASSPSSVGSGDSEQYF TGTGCCAGCAGCCCTAGTTCAGTGGGTTCCGGGGACTCCGAGCAGTACTTC
many TRBJ1-6 . TRBV5-4 CASSLARGENSPLHF TGTGCCAGCAGCTTGGCCCGCGGGGAAAATTCACCCCTCCACTTT
many TRBJ1-4 . TRBV2 CASSEQGTTNEKLFF TGTGCCAGCAGTGAACAGGGTACGACTAATGAAAAACTGTTTTTT
many TRBJ2-6 TRBD1 TRBV5-1 CATGTGALQGGANVLTF TGCGCCACCGGAACAGGGGCGCTCCAAGGTGGGGCCAACGTCCTGACTTTC
few TRBJ2-4 TRBD2 TRBV5-6 CASRFLAGGAKNIQYF TGTGCCAGCAGGTTTCTAGCGGGGGGAGCGAAAAACATTCAGTACTTC
many TRBJ2-4 . TRBV2 CASSGNIQYF TGTGCCAGCAGTGGTAACATTCAGTACTTC
many TRBJ1-1 . TRBV5-1 CASSLGPAEAFF TGCGCCAGCAGCCTGGGCCCCGCTGAAGCTTTCTTT
many TRBJ1-1 TRBD1 TRBV20-1 CSARRGQGTEAFF TGCAGTGCTAGAAGGGGGCAGGGCACTGAAGCTTTCTTT
many TRBJ2-1 TRBD1 TRBV5-1 CASRPGQGYNEQFF TGCGCCAGCAGACCGGGACAGGGCTACAATGAGCAGTTCTTC
many TRBJ2-3 TRBD1 TRBV7-2 CASSFDRGGTDTQYF TGTGCCAGCAGCTTTGACAGGGGCGGGACAGATACGCAGTATTTT
many TRBJ2-5 . TRBV6-1 CASRVYDSTETQYF TGTGCCAGCAGAGTATACGACTCGACAGAGACCCAGTACTTC
once TRBJ2-2 TRBD1 TRBV15 CATSSGQGKSGELFF TGTGCCACCAGCAGTGGACAGGGAAAATCTGGGGAGCTGTTTTTT
many TRBJ2-7 . TRBV5-1 CASSLVSSAYEQYF TGCGCCAGCAGCTTGGTTTCTAGCGCATACGAGCAGTACTTC
few TRBJ1-1 . TRBV9 CASSVASTGMNTEAFF TGTGCCAGCAGCGTAGCCTCCACAGGCATGAACACTGAAGCTTTCTTT
many TRBJ2-3 . TRBV30 CAWSVGYTQYF TGTGCCTGGAGTGTAGGATATACGCAGTATTTT
. TRBJ1-1 . TRBV27 CATWWSTEAFF TGTGCCACGTGGTGGAGCACTGAAGCTTTCTTT
many TRBJ2-7 . TRBV20-1 CSARLPSVRGSLYEQYF TGCAGTGCTAGATTGCCCTCAGTCCGAGGATCCCTCTACGAGCAGTACTTC
. TRBJ2-5 . TRBV6-2/TRBV6-3 CASSYSDRPYNEQYF TGTGCCAGCAGTTATAGTGACCGACCCTACAATGAGCAGTACTTC
few TRBJ1-2 . TRBV28 CASNPRALNYGYTF TGTGCCAGCAATCCCAGGGCTCTCAACTATGGCTACACCTTC
many TRBJ2-1 . TRBV19 CASAGGGEQFF TGTGCCAGTGCAGGAGGGGGTGAGCAGTTCTTC
. TRBJ2-1 TRBD2 TRBV3-1 CASSQAQGLAGVGEQFF TGTGCCAGCAGCCAAGCGCAAGGTCTAGCGGGAGTGGGTGAGCAGTTCTTC
many TRBJ2-1 . TRBV11-2 CASSFPLDGTSYNEQFF TGTGCCAGCAGCTTCCCCTTGGACGGTACCTCCTACAATGAGCAGTTCTTC
few TRBJ1-1 TRBD1 TRBV19 CASSRRTGRTEAFF TGTGCCAGTAGTAGAAGGACAGGACGCACTGAAGCTTTCTTT
. TRBJ2-2 . TRBV7-3 CASSLQGYTGELFF TGTGCCAGCAGCTTACAGGGATACACCGGGGAGCTGTTTTTT
many TRBJ2-7 . TRBV28 CASSLVAEVYEQYF TGTGCCAGCAGTTTAGTAGCAGAAGTCTACGAGCAGTACTTC
few TRBJ1-4 TRBD1 TRBV15 CATSSRTGLREKLFF TGTGCCACCAGCAGTCGGACAGGGTTAAGGGAAAAACTGTTTTTT
. TRBJ1-4 . TRBV20-1 CSAKGHPGATNEKLFF TGCAGTGCTAAAGGCCATCCAGGGGCAACTAATGAAAAACTGTTTTTT
many TRBJ2-1 TRBD2 TRBV7-9 CASSLAPGLAVPNEQFF TGTGCCAGCAGCTTAGCACCCGGACTAGCCGTGCCCAATGAGCAGTTCTTC
many TRBJ2-1 TRBD2 TRBV2 CASRSRGGSYNEQFF TGTGCCAGCAGGTCCCGGGGGGGGTCCTACAATGAGCAGTTCTTC
. TRBJ2-1 TRBD2 TRBV20-1 CSARLAGGTSSYNEQFF TGCAGTGCCCGGCTAGCGGGGGGAACCAGCTCCTACAATGAGCAGTTCTTC
many TRBJ1-4 . TRBV5-1 CASSLEWGHNEKLFF TGCGCCAGCAGCTTGGAATGGGGGCATAATGAAAAACTGTTTTTT
many TRBJ2-5 TRBD1 TRBV12-3/TRBV12-4 CASSGQGLQETQYF TGTGCCAGCAGTGGACAGGGACTCCAAGAGACCCAGTACTTC
. TRBJ2-3 . TRBV6-5 CASSYSSSRTTTDTQYF TGTGCCAGCAGTTACTCTTCGTCCCGGACTACCACAGATACGCAGTATTTT
. TRBJ2-1 . TRBV2 CASSEMTGINEQFF TGTGCCAGCAGTGAAATGACGGGGATCAATGAGCAGTTCTTC
many TRBJ2-1 . TRBV27 CASSLTAAGEQFF TGTGCCAGCAGTTTAACAGCGGCCGGGGAGCAGTTCTTC
many TRBJ2-7 TRBD1 TRBV5-8 CASSAGYRGLFEQYF TGTGCCAGCAGCGCTGGGTACAGGGGGCTTTTCGAGCAGTACTTC
few TRBJ2-1 . TRBV10-3 CAISVAGVNEQFF TGTGCCATCAGTGTGGCAGGGGTCAATGAGCAGTTCTTC
many TRBJ1-2 . TRBV11-2 CASSFGHPNYGYTF TGTGCCAGCAGCTTCGGACACCCCAACTATGGCTACACCTTC
medium-sized TRBJ1-1 TRBD1 TRBV6-1 CASRWTGGFTEAFF TGTGCCAGCAGATGGACAGGGGGATTCACTGAAGCTTTCTTT
many TRBJ1-1 . TRBV30 CAWRTGMNTEAFF TGTGCCTGGAGAACAGGGATGAACACTGAAGCTTTCTTT
many TRBJ1-3 . TRBV9 CASSVDQGPGGNTIYF TGTGCCAGCAGCGTAGATCAAGGGCCTGGCGGAAACACCATATATTTT
many TRBJ1-6 . TRBV11-2 CASSLAQVSYNSPLHF TGTGCCAGCAGCTTAGCCCAGGTCTCCTATAATTCACCCCTCCACTTT
many TRBJ2-7 . TRBV28 CASSWDPREQYF TGTGCCAGCAGCTGGGACCCTAGAGAGCAGTACTTC
. TRBJ1-2 . TRBV20-1 CSVMGGAEGYYGYTF TGCAGTGTCATGGGGGGGGCTGAAGGTTACTATGGCTACACCTTC
few TRBJ2-7 TRBD2 TRBV15 CATSRVSASGSGLDYEQYF TGTGCCACCAGCAGAGTTTCAGCTAGCGGGAGCGGCTTGGACTACGAGCAGTACTTC
many TRBJ2-7 TRBD2 TRBV28 CASSLLAMYEQYF TGTGCCAGCAGTCTACTAGCGATGTACGAGCAGTACTTC
few TRBJ1-1 TRBD1 TRBV2 CASSEQGVEGAVAEAFF TGTGCCAGCAGTGAGCAGGGAGTTGAGGGGGCAGTCGCTGAAGCTTTCTTT
many TRBJ2-7 . TRBV28 CASSFEVREDSYEQYF TGTGCCAGCAGTTTTGAGGTCAGGGAGGATTCCTACGAGCAGTACTTC
. TRBJ2-1 TRBD2 TRBV7-3 CASSLSGLAGGEGGQFF TGTGCCAGCAGCTTAAGTGGACTAGCGGGGGGGGAAGGTGGGCAGTTCTTC
. TRBJ2-7 . TRBV5-6 CASSATGIYEQYF TGTGCCAGCAGCGCAACAGGGATTTACGAGCAGTACTTC
. TRBJ2-1 TRBD2 TRBV6-1 CASRIAGTYNEQFF TGTGCCAGCAGGATAGCGGGCACCTACAATGAGCAGTTCTTC
. TRBJ1-5 . TRBV6-2/TRBV6-3 CASSLNTHQPQHF TGTGCCAGCAGTTTGAACACGCATCAGCCCCAGCATTTT